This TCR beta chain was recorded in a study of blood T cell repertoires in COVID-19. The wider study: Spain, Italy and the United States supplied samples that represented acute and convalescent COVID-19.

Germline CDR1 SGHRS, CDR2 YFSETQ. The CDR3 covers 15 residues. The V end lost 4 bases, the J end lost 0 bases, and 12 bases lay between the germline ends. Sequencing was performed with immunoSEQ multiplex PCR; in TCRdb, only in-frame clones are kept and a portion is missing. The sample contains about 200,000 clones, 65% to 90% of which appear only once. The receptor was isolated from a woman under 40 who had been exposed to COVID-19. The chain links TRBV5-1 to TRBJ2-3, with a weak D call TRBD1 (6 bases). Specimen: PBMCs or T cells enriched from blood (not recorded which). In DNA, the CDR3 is TGCGCCAGCAGCCCCACAGGGTTTAGCACAGATACGCAGTATTTT. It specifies CASSPTGFSTDTQYF.